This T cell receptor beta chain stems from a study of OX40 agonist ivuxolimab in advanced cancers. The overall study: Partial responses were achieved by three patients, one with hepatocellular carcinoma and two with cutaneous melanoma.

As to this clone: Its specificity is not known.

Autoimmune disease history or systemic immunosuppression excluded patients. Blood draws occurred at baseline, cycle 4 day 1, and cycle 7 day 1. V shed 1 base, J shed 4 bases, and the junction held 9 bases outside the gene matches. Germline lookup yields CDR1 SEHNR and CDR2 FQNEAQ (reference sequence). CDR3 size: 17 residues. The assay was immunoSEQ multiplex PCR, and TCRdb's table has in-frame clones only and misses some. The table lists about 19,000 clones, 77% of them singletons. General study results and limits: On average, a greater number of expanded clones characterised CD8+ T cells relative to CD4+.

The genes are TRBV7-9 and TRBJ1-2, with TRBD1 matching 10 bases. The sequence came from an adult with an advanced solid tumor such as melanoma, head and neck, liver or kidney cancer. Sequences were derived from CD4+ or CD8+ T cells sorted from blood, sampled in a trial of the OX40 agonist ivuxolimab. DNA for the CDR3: TGTGCCAGCAGCTTAGGGGCCGGGACAGGGGTTTCCTATGGCTACACCTTC. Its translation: CASSLGAGTGVSYGYTF.